This TCR beta chain was recorded in a study of beta chain features in type 1 diabetes. General study points: For patients, the naive, central memory and Treg TCRB repertoires appeared more alike than for healthy donors. When Type 1 diabetes patients were examined, their TCRB CDR3s proved moderately but significantly shorter in all four CD4+ subsets.

There are a few counts of this clone. As yet, its antigen is unknown. What was sequenced were expressed TCRB transcripts, since all of the isolated RNA had been reverse transcribed. Profiled with immunoSEQ multiplex PCR; TCRdb holds only in-frame clones, not every one. The sample includes around 690,000 clones, about an eighth of them seen just once. The CDR3 length is 15 residues. The material sequenced was naive CD4+ T cells from blood. This rearrangement joins TRBV21-1 to TRBJ2-7; no DNA check was done on the table's D call, TRBD1. TRBV21-1 is a known pseudogene. This clonotype was obtained from a man in his thirties or forties with type 1 diabetes. The CDR3: CASSKEGTDYYEQYF. The CDR3, as DNA: TGTGCCAGCAGCAAAGAGGGGACAGATTACTACGAGCAGTACTTC.